The text below deals with one T cell receptor beta chain. Its antigen has not been determined. Base qualities are not provided; no much larger clone lies one nucleotide away. The immunoSEQ Assay was the method used to sequence TCRbeta CDR3 regions. After extraction, genomic DNA underwent amplification by bias-controlled multiplex PCR, followed by high-throughput sequencing. The authors' pipeline ran thus. To quantify the absolute abundance of each unique TCRbeta CDR3 region, sequences were collapsed and filtered. Usable DNA was measured by amplifying reference genes present in all nucleated cells, and TCRbeta template counts were normalized to that usable DNA to estimate T cell fraction. Repertoire TCRs were annotated as SARS-CoV-2-specific by exact matching of V gene, CDR3 amino acid sequence and J gene to a known reactive TCR set. The reference SARS-CoV-2 TCR set came from MIRA and was filtered for enrichment in COVID-19-positive ImmuneCODE repertoires, removing public or cross-reactive TCRs. Using the MIRA antigens, annotated TCRs were further analysed by specific ORF or by position within an ORF. Breadth was defined as the number of annotated unique rearrangements divided by the total number of unique productive rearrangements, and depth was defined as the summed frequency of the annotated unique rearrangements. Group comparisons of TCR breadth used two-sided Wilcoxon rank-sum tests. TCRdb mirrors the immuneACCESS table, restricted to in-frame sequences. Some clones are absent from its copies; in checked studies, under half trace to an unresolved V gene, and the reason for the others is unknown. D and trimming were read from the DNA, whereas the V and J calls and clone size are those reported in that table. The sample data list fewer than 900,000 clones, and around 90% of these were observed just once. The top ten constitute approximately 1.5% of the sample.

This sample was taken from a study of Ad26.COV2.S vaccination and SARS-CoV-2 variants (dated by TCRdb to about 2021). In terms of the full investigation: Vaccine-arm donors came from COV1001, a multicentre, randomized, double-blind, placebo-controlled phase I-IIa trial of Ad26.COV2.S in healthy adults. Ad26.COV2.S was administered intramuscularly at a dose of 5x10^10 or 1x10^11 viral particles, either as one shot or as two shots given 56 days apart. TCRbeta repertoire sequencing was used to assess the specificity and breadth of SARS-CoV-2-reactive T cell receptors after Ad26.COV2.S vaccination. A total of approximately 30 samples were included in the TCR-sequenced set, comprising around 19 Ad26.COV2.S vaccine recipients, 5 placebo recipients and 8 SARS-CoV-2 convalescent individuals. Trial participants were randomized into five groups of five, in which low-dose or high-dose Ad26.COV2.S was given once or twice, or placebo was given on both occasions. Investigators remained blinded to trial group allocation during experiments and outcome assessment.

The CDR3 holds 13 amino acids from the cysteine to the phenylalanine. The retained sequence is limited to the CDR3, 39 bases, with the frame set at the first base. V is cut by 6 bases and J by 4 bases, and the space between the germline ends is 12 bases. The sample's treatment or condition label is to be understood as: over 15 received Ad26.COV2.S at low or high dose, single or two shots; several received placebo; per-sample allocation not given. Repertoires of vaccine and placebo recipients were sequenced from samples taken on day 63 after the first injection. Between 29 July and 7 August 2020, Cohort 1b enrolled about two dozen adults aged 18-55 years at one site in Boston, USA. Ad26.COV2.S was a replication-incompetent adenovirus type 26 vector that expressed a prefusion-stabilized SARS-CoV-2 spike protein derived from the original Wuhan strain. The investigation overall reported the following: Compared with placebo recipients, Ad26.COV2.S recipients showed higher spike-specific TCR breadth (P = 0.0014). Vaccine and placebo recipients had similar non-spike TCR breadth, a finding consistent with the vaccine containing only spike. According to the authors, total T cell responses may have been underestimated by the TCR breadth and depth analyses. Substantial breadth of spike-specific CD8+ and CD4+ T cell responses was reported after vaccination. The study was not powered for comparison of responses between vaccine doses or regimens.

The clonotype comes from a person aged 18-60 years who received the Ad26.COV2.S COVID-19 vaccine or a placebo. The starting material was peripheral blood, obtained in a trial of Ad26.COV2.S vaccine versus placebo. The chain was built from TRBV12-3 or TRBV12-4 and TRBJ1-1; possibly the D gene is TRBD1, per 6 matching bases. The CDR3 in this case is CASSNREATEAFF. At the DNA level, the sequence is TGTGCCAGCAGCAACAGGGAGGCCACTGAAGCTTTCTTT.